The rows below give T cell receptor beta chains drawn from one sample of a study of Ad26.COV2.S vaccination and SARS-CoV-2 variants. TCRdb keeps only in-frame clones here, not all; method: immunoSEQ multiplex PCR. The table has about 500,000 clones, 89% seen once; the top ten hold more than 1.5%. The source material was peripheral blood, sampled in a trial of Ad26.COV2.S vaccine versus placebo. The receptors shown here come from a person aged 18-60 years who received the Ad26.COV2.S COVID-19 vaccine or a placebo. Each CDR3 is given with its conserved first and last residue. D genes are given only for firm matches. Only some rows state a clone size, as once, few, many or a class for expanded clones.

>TRBV5-1|TRBJ1-2|NA|TRBD1
TGCGCCAGCAGCTCTGACCGGACAGGGTGGGATGGCTACACCTTC
CASSSDRTGWDGYTF
>TRBV11-2|TRBJ2-5|NA|NA
TGTGCCAGCAGCTTAGGACTCCGGGAGTTAGAGACCCAGTACTTC
CASSLGLRELETQYF
>TRBV7-2|TRBJ2-5|NA|NA
TGTGCCAGCAGCTTAGTCCTAGGAGAGACCCAGTACTTC
CASSLVLGETQYF
>TRBV28|TRBJ1-2|NA|TRBD1
TGTGCCAGCAGACAGGGACAGGGGGTTGGTGGCTACACCTTC
CASRQGQGVGGYTF
>TRBV6-2/TRBV6-3|TRBJ2-1|NA|NA
TGTGCCAGCAGTTCTGTATACAATGAGCAGTTCTTC
CASSSVYNEQFF
>TRBV2|TRBJ2-3|NA|NA
TGTGCCAGCCGGATCGCCCATTCCACAGATACGCAGTATTTT
CASRIAHSTDTQYF
>TRBV4-1|TRBJ1-2|NA|NA
TGCGCCAGCAGCCATCCTTACATGGGGCCGGGGGATGGCTACACCTTC
CASSHPYMGPGDGYTF
>TRBV18|TRBJ1-4|NA|TRBD1
TGTGCCAGCTCACCCCGGACAGGGACTGTCTCCGCTGCCCCGCATAATGAAAAACTGTTTTTT
CASSPRTGTVSAAPHNEKLFF
>TRBV9|TRBJ2-3|NA|NA
TGTGCCAGCAGCGTAAACGTAGCGCCGACAGATACGCAGTATTTT
CASSVNVAPTDTQYF
>TRBV4-3|TRBJ1-1|few|NA
TGCGCCAGCAGCCAAGAAACAGGGTATCCAATGAACACTGAAGCTTTCTTT
CASSQETGYPMNTEAFF
>TRBV6-6|TRBJ1-2|NA|NA
TGTGCCAGCAGTGGGACATCCAGAGCCTATGGCTACACCTTC
CASSGTSRAYGYTF
>TRBV11-3|TRBJ2-7|NA|TRBD2
TGTGCCAGCAGCCGGGGAGGGCAGAAACACGAGCAGTACTTC
CASSRGGQKHEQYF
>TRBV13|TRBJ1-1|NA|NA
TGTGCCAGCAGCTTAGTGGCGGGGGCAGGGTCGCTGAACACTGAAGCTTTCTTT
CASSLVAGAGSLNTEAFF
>TRBV7-2|TRBJ2-1|once|TRBD1
TGTGCCAGCAGCTTTAGGGGACAGCCAAACAATGAGCAGTTCTTC
CASSFRGQPNNEQFF
>TRBV9|TRBJ2-5|NA|NA
TGTGCCAGCAGCGTACGGGGGGAGACCCAGTACTTC
CASSVRGETQYF
>TRBV9|TRBJ1-4|NA|NA
TGTGCCAGCAGCGCGCGGGGCCTCACAACTAATGAAAAACTGTTTTTT
CASSARGLTTNEKLFF
>TRBV20-1|TRBJ1-2|NA|NA
TGCAGTGCTGACACTGACTATGGCTACACCTTC
CSADTDYGYTF
>TRBV28|TRBJ1-1|NA|NA
TGTGCCAGCAGCCTGTTCCCTATGAACACTGAAGCTTTCTTT
CASSLFPMNTEAFF
>TRBV19|TRBJ2-5|NA|NA
TGTGCCAGTAGTAGACAGGCTAACCTCCAAGAGACCCAGTACTTC
CASSRQANLQETQYF
>TRBV4-2|TRBJ2-1|NA|TRBD1
TGTGCCAGCAGCCAAGTCTCGACAGGGGCCGATGAGCAGTTCTTC
CASSQVSTGADEQFF
>TRBV5-6|TRBJ1-2|once|NA
TGTGCCAGCAGCTCGACACGACGAGGGGGCTATGGCTACACCTTC
CASSSTRRGGYGYTF
>TRBV7-2|TRBJ1-1|NA|NA
TGTGCCAGCAGCTTAGAGGGTCCGGGGAGGAACACTGAAGCTTTCTTT
CASSLEGPGRNTEAFF
>TRBV30|TRBJ1-5|once|NA
TGTGCCTGGAGTGTACCTCGGCAGTATAGCAATCAGCCCCAGCATTTT
CAWSVPRQYSNQPQHF
>TRBV9|TRBJ2-1|NA|TRBD2
TGTGCCAGCAGCACACGATCGGGGACTAGCGGGAGTAATGAGCAGTTCTTC
CASSTRSGTSGSNEQFF
>TRBV6-6|TRBJ2-7|NA|TRBD1
TGTGCCAGCAGTTACGGGACAGGGAGGGAGCAGTACTTC
CASSYGTGREQYF
>TRBV7-2|TRBJ1-1|once|TRBD1
TGTGCCAGCAGCTTAGGGGTGAGGACAGGGGGGTCTGAAGCTTTCTTT
CASSLGVRTGGSEAFF
>TRBV2|TRBJ1-6|NA|NA
TGTGCCAGCAGTGTTCGTCAGAATAATTCACCCCTCCACTTT
CASSVRQNNSPLHF
>TRBV18|TRBJ2-5|NA|TRBD2
TGTGCCAGCTCACCCCCGGGACTAGCGGGAGGCCAAGAGACCCAGTACTTC
CASSPPGLAGGQETQYF
>TRBV28|TRBJ2-4|NA|NA
TGTGCCAGCAGAGGCCAGGGGCATGGCAAAAACATTCAGTACTTC
CASRGQGHGKNIQYF
>TRBV4-3|TRBJ1-1|NA|TRBD1
TGCGCCAGCAGCGTACAGGGGGAAGGGACTGAAGCTTTCTTT
CASSVQGEGTEAFF
>TRBV7-9|TRBJ2-1|once|TRBD2
TGTGCCAGCAGCGCCACTAGCGGGAAAAACAATGAGCAGTTCTTC
CASSATSGKNNEQFF
>TRBV28|TRBJ2-5|once|NA
TGTGCCAGCACCCAAGGTGGGACACCCGTCCAAGAGACCCAGTACTTC
CASTQGGTPVQETQYF
>TRBV18|TRBJ2-2|few|NA
TGTGCCAGCTCACCGGGGGAGAGCGGGGAGCTGTTTTTT
CASSPGESGELFF
>TRBV19|TRBJ2-7|NA|TRBD2
TGTGCCAGTACCCCTCGAGCGGGGGGCCTGTACGAGCAGTACTTC
CASTPRAGGLYEQYF
>TRBV7-2|TRBJ2-5|NA|TRBD2
TGTGCCAGCAGCTATCTAGCGGGTCAAGAGACCCAGTACTTC
CASSYLAGQETQYF
>TRBV9|TRBJ2-1|NA|TRBD2
TGTGCCAGCAGCTCAAGCCCCGGGGGGATCGGTAATGAGCAGTTCTTC
CASSSSPGGIGNEQFF
>TRBV28|TRBJ2-7|NA|NA
TGTGCCAGCAGCCGCGGGTACGAGCAGTACTTC
CASSRGYEQYF
>TRBV30|TRBJ1-6|NA|TRBD1
TGTGCCTGGAGTGTTGCACAGGGGGATAATTCACCCCTCCACTTT
CAWSVAQGDNSPLHF
>TRBV19|TRBJ1-2|NA|TRBD1
TGTGCCAGTAGCCCTACCTGGACAGGGAGTAACTATGGCTACACCTTC
CASSPTWTGSNYGYTF
>TRBV4-2|TRBJ1-5|NA|NA
TGTGCCAGCAGCCACGGAACTGGCAGGGCTAACAATCAGCCCCAGCATTTT
CASSHGTGRANNQPQHF
>TRBV6-5|TRBJ2-6|NA|NA
TGTGCCAGCAGTTACTCATCTGGGGCCAACGTCCTGACTTTC
CASSYSSGANVLTF
>TRBV11-2|TRBJ2-2|NA|TRBD1
TGTGCCAGCAGCTTAGGGACAGGGGTTAACACCGGGGAGCTGTTTTTT
CASSLGTGVNTGELFF
>TRBV28|TRBJ1-4|NA|NA
TGTGCCAGCAGTTCCAGGAGAAATGAAAAACTGTTTTTT
CASSSRRNEKLFF
>TRBV5-8|TRBJ1-5|once|NA
TGTGCCAGCAGCTTTGATATGGGAGGACTTAGCAATCAGCCCCAGCATTTT
CASSFDMGGLSNQPQHF
>TRBV6-5|TRBJ1-2|NA|TRBD1
TGTGCCACCTGGGACAGGGCAAACTCCTACTATGGCTACACCTTC
CATWDRANSYYGYTF
>TRBV28|TRBJ2-7|NA|TRBD1
TGTGCCAGCAGTCAACCGGGACAGGGATACGAGCAGTACTTC
CASSQPGQGYEQYF
>TRBV7-9|TRBJ2-1|NA|TRBD1
TGTGCCAGCAGCCCGAAAAGGAGGACAGGGATTGAGCAGTTCTTC
CASSPKRRTGIEQFF
>TRBV21-1|TRBJ1-4|NA|NA
TGTGCCAGCAGCAAGAAAGACAGGGTGTCTGAAAAACTGTTTTTT
CASSKKDRVSEKLFF